One and the same sample provided the 23 T cell receptor beta chains below, sequenced in a study of T cell responses to AZD1222 COVID-19 vaccine. Profiled with immunoSEQ multiplex PCR; TCRdb holds only in-frame clones, not every one. The table records roughly 150,000 clones, around 91% of them present only once. Sample: peripheral blood, taken on day 0 of AZD1222 vaccination. These receptors all stem from an adult in good health.

This chain joins TRBV7-9 and TRBJ1-4; 10 bases align to TRBD1. The V gene end was trimmed by 3 bases and the J gene end by 0 bases; junction bases not matched to a gene: 7. Germline CDR1 reads SEHNR; CDR2 reads FQNEAQ (reference sequence). The CDR3 extends over 18 amino acids. The CDR3 coding sequence is TGTGCCAGCAGCTTCCGGGACAGGGGTCTATCAACTAATGAAAAACTGTTTTTT. Amino acid sequence: CASSFRDRGLSTNEKLFF.

The J gene is TRBJ1-1, the V gene TRBV6-1; D remains ambiguous. Deletions cut 1 base from V and 2 bases from J, with 11 bases between. The CDR3 has 15 amino acids. Germline values: CDR1 MNHNS, CDR2 SASEGT. The CDR3 DNA reads TGTGCCAGCAGTGAAGTTACAGCGTTCAACACTGAAGCTTTCTTT. Amino acid sequence: CASSEVTAFNTEAFF.

The V gene is TRBV15, the J gene TRBJ2-5; possible D gene TRBD2, 6 bases. Germline V gives CDR1 LNHNV, CDR2 YYDKDF (reference sequence). Trimming removed 0 bases from V and 5 bases from J, with 16 bases in between. The CDR3 has 16 residues. The CDR3 is CATSRETRGSVETQYF. DNA of the CDR3: TGTGCCACCAGCAGAGAGACTAGGGGCAGTGTGGAGACCCAGTACTTC.

Details on this clone: The junction does not match germline at one end; this may be a read error. This chain joins TRBV19 and TRBJ1-6, with 10 positions matching TRBD1. The length of the CDR3 is 13 residues. Germline V gives CDR1 LNHDA, CDR2 SQIVND (reference sequence). CDR3 in DNA: TGTGCCGGCCGGGACAGGGGCGATTCGCCCCTCCACTTT. Translating it yields CAGRDRGDSPLHF.

This clone was detected only once. The V call is TRBV7-2, the J call TRBJ2-7; 13 bases agree with TRBD2. The CDR3 spans 17 residues. CDR1 and CDR2 from the germline V gene are SGHTA and FQGNSA. V lost 1 base to trimming and J lost 2 bases; unmatched junction nucleotides: 5. The CDR3 here is CASSLELAGGRPYEQYF. The DNA for the CDR3 is TGTGCCAGCAGCTTAGAACTAGCGGGGGGGAGACCCTACGAGCAGTACTTC.

The rearrangement links TRBV6-5 to TRBJ2-7, with TRBD1 matching 8 bases. Germline values: CDR1 MNHEY, CDR2 SVGAGI. This CDR3 contains 15 residues. V was clipped by 6 bases and J by 2 bases; unmatched bases: 9. The CDR3 DNA is TGTGCCAGCAGCCTAGACAGGGGCCCCACCTACGAGCAGTACTTC. It encodes CASSLDRGPTYEQYF.

This clone was recorded only once. The chain has TRBV30 and TRBJ2-6; TRBD1 might be the D (6 bases). Germline V CDR1 and CDR2: GTSNPN, SVGIG (reference sequence). The CDR3 length is 16 residues. Trimming cost V 0 bases and J 1 base, with 10 bases left between them. CDR3 residues: CAWSVTGHSGANVLTF. The CDR3 DNA reads TGTGCCTGGAGTGTAACAGGGCATTCTGGGGCCAACGTCCTGACTTTC. The full variable domain, in which reference TRBV30 and TRBJ2-6 provide the parts outside the CDR3, is SQTIHQWPATLVQPVGSPLSLECTVEGTSNPNLYWYRQAAGRGLQLLFYSVGIGQISSEVPQNLSASRPQDRQFILSSKKLLLSDSGFYLCAWSVTGHSGANVLTFGAGSRLTVL.

J is TRBJ2-1 and V is TRBV19; no reliable D call. CDR1 LNHDA and CDR2 SQIVND come from the germline V gene (reference sequence). The germline V and J ends were trimmed by 8 bases and 8 bases, with 13 bases remaining between them. The CDR3 runs 12 residues. CDR3 in DNA: TGTGCCAGTGCCGACCATCCCCATGAGCAGTTCTTC. Encoded protein: CASADHPHEQFF. The full variable domain, in which reference TRBV19 and TRBJ2-1 provide the parts outside the CDR3, is DGGITQSPKYLFRKEGQNVTLSCEQNLNHDAMYWYRQDPGQGLRLIYYSQIVNDFQKGDIAEGYSVSREKKESFPLTVTSAQKNPTAFYLCASADHPHEQFFGPGTRLTVL.

This clone was detected only once. The rearrangement links TRBV28 to TRBJ1-1; the D is unclear. With 2 bases removed from V and 3 bases from J, the gap between germline ends came to 25 bases. From germline, CDR1 is MDHEN and CDR2 SYDVKM. The CDR3 covers 19 residues. For the CDR3, the DNA is TGTGCCAGCAGTTTAGATGAGGGTCGGCTTTCCCATGGAGACACTGAAGCTTTCTTT. Encoded protein: CASSLDEGRLSHGDTEAFF.

V gene TRBV4-2 combines with J gene TRBJ2-3; 11 bases align to TRBD2. Per germline, CDR1 LGHNA and CDR2 YNFKEQ. J was trimmed by 1 base and V by 2 bases; bases with no gene match: 8. CDR3 length equals 18 residues. The CDR3 loop reads CASSQSLAGGRGTDTQYF. DNA of the CDR3: TGTGCCAGCAGCCAATCTCTAGCGGGGGGCCGCGGCACAGATACGCAGTATTTT.

The chain couples TRBV7-9 to TRBJ2-1; D gene ambiguous. Trimming stripped 5 bases from V and 8 bases from J, with 22 bases between. The CDR3 consists of 16 residues. The germline gives CDR1 SEHNR, CDR2 FQNEAQ (reference sequence). The CDR3 DNA reads TGTGCCAGCAGCCCTTTCCAAGCCGTGTTAGCCGATGAGCAGTTCTTC. It codes for CASSPFQAVLADEQFF.

This chain uses TRBV29-1 with TRBJ2-5; tentatively, D is TRBD1 or TRBD2 (6 bases each). Looked up from germline, CDR1 is SQVTM and CDR2 is ANQGSEA. The V gene lost 1 base and the J gene lost 5 bases, with 11 bases spanning the gap. CDR3 length: 13 amino acids. CDR3 sequence reads: CSVEAAGGETQYF. CDR3 sequence (DNA): TGCAGCGTTGAAGCCGCCGGGGGCGAGACCCAGTACTTC.

This CDR3 reads CASSQAGDTYQETQYF. In DNA form, the CDR3 reads TGTGCCAGCAGCCAAGCGGGGGATACGTACCAAGAGACCCAGTACTTC. V usage is TRBV3-1 (or the pseudogene TRBV3-2) and J usage is TRBJ2-5, with D tentatively TRBD2 (6 bases). CDR1 is LGHDT and CDR2 is YNNKEL in the germline V gene (reference sequence). The V end lost 1 base, the J end lost 0 bases, and 12 bases lay between the germline ends. CDR3 length equals 16 residues.

In its sample, this clone was seen a few times. The gene calls are TRBV5-5 and TRBJ1-5; D uncertain. The CDR3 is 15 residues long. V was shortened by 4 bases and J by 2 bases, with 13 bases between the two germline ends. Germline V lookup: CDR1 SGHKS, CDR2 YYEKEE (reference sequence). The DNA of the CDR3 is TGTGCCAGCAGCCCCGCGGGCATTGGCAATCAGCCCCAGCATTTT. It yields the protein CASSPAGIGNQPQHF.

This clone was seen more than once but under ten times. V usage is TRBV5-1 and J usage is TRBJ1-6; 9 bases match TRBD1. The CDR3 has 15 residues. V shed 5 bases and J 6 bases; nucleotides not matched to a gene: 6. CDR1 and CDR2 (germline): SGHRS, YFSETQ. The CDR3 reads CASRPWDRANSPLHF. The DNA for the CDR3 is TGCGCCAGCAGGCCGTGGGACAGGGCTAATTCACCCCTCCACTTT.

This chain joins TRBV7-3 and TRBJ1-2, with a possible D match to TRBD1 (5 bases). With 5 bases removed from V and 0 bases from J, the gap between germline ends came to 7 bases. The CDR3 covers 13 residues. CDR1 and CDR2 from the germline V gene are SGHTA and FQGTGA. DNA of the CDR3: TGTGCCAGCAGCAAACAGGCTAACTATGGCTACACCTTC. Translation gives CASSKQANYGYTF.

This clone appeared once. The rearrangement joins TRBV7-2 to TRBJ2-7, with no clear D. Germline values: CDR1 SGHTA, CDR2 FQGNSA. The CDR3 loop spans 12 amino acids. The V end was cut by 1 base, the J end by 6 bases, with 7 bases between. The DNA for the CDR3 is TGTGCCAGCAGCTTAGACCGCCTCGAGCAGTACTTC. This translates into CASSLDRLEQYF.

V and J are TRBV6-2 or TRBV6-3 and TRBJ2-2; D gene ambiguous. This CDR3 has 12 amino acids. V was clipped by 1 base and J by 8 bases, with 5 bases between them. Looked up from germline, CDR1 is MNHEY and CDR2 is SVGEGT. The CDR3 DNA is TGTGCCAGCAGTTACTGGGGTGGGGAGCTGTTTTTT. This sequence encodes CASSYWGGELFF.

V usage is TRBV2 and J usage is TRBJ2-5; 8 bases are a match to TRBD2. The germline V gene encodes CDR1 SNHLY and CDR2 FYNNEI. The CDR3 runs 15 residues. J lost 3 bases, V lost 8 bases, and 11 bases had no gene match. The CDR3 loop is CASASLTGGEETQYF. The CDR3 DNA reads as TGTGCCAGCGCGTCGTTGACGGGAGGGGAAGAGACCCAGTACTTC.

The V and J genes are TRBV15 and TRBJ1-6; possible D gene TRBD1, 5 bases. Trimming took off 0 bases at V and 10 bases at J, with 16 bases between the two ends. Germline V gene lookup returns CDR1 LNHNV and CDR2 YYDKDF (reference sequence). The CDR3 contains 16 residues. CDR3 residues: CATSRDTKGVGSPLHF. CDR3 nucleotides: TGTGCCACCAGCAGAGATACTAAAGGGGTTGGCTCACCCCTCCACTTT.

This sequence joins TRBV7-9 and TRBJ2-2; TRBD2 aligns across 10 bases. The CDR3 is made up of 16 amino acids. CDR1 is SEHNR, CDR2 FQNEAQ, per germline (reference sequence). V shed 2 bases and J 7 bases; nucleotides not matched to a gene: 7. CDR3: CASSLPSGGLVGELFF. DNA of the CDR3: TGTGCCAGCAGCTTACCTAGCGGGGGTCTGGTCGGGGAGCTGTTTTTT.

V usage is TRBV12-3 or TRBV12-4 and J usage is TRBJ1-2; 8 nucleotides match TRBD1. The CDR3 has 12 residues. Trimming took 6 bases from V and 6 from J; bases not matched to a gene: 3. DNA for the CDR3: TGTGCCAGCAGCGAGGACAGGGATGGCTACACCTTC. Translating gives CASSEDRDGYTF.

This sequence joins TRBV7-9 and TRBJ1-1; D remains unclear. CDR1 is SEHNR, CDR2 FQNEAQ, per germline (reference sequence). This CDR3 has 10 residues. Deletions cut 3 bases from V and 7 bases from J, with 3 bases between. CDR3 sequence (DNA): TGTGCCAGCAGCTTGGATGAAGCTTTCTTT. It codes for CASSLDEAFF.